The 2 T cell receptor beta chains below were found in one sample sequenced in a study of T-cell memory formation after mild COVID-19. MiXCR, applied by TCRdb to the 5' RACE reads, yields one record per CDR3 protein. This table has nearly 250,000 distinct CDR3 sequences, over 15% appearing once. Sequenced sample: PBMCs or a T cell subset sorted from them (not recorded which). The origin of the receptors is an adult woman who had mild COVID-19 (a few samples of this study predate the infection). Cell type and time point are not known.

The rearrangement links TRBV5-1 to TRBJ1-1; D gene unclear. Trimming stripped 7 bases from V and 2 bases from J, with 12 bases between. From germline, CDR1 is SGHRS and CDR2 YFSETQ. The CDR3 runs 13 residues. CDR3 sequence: CASHSDLNTEAFF. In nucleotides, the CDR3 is TGCGCCAGCCATTCAGACCTCAACACTGAAGCTTTCTTT.

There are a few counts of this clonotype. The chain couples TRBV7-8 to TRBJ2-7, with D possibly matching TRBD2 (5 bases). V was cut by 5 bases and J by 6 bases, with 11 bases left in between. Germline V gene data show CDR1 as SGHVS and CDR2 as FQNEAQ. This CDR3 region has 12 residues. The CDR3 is CASSQSGSEQYF. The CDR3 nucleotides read TGTGCCAGCAGCCAGAGTGGGAGCGAGCAGTACTTC. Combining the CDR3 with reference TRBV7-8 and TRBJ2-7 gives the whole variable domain GAGVSQSPRYKVAKRGQDVALRCDPISGHVSLFWYQQALGQGPEFLTYFQNEAQLDKSGLPSDRFFAERPEGSVSTLKIQRTQQEDSAVYLCASSQSGSEQYFGPGTRLTVT.